Listed here are 23 T cell receptor beta chains from one sample, sequenced in a study of T cell repertoires in cytomegalovirus infection. MiXCR was run by TCRdb on the reads, yielding one entry per CDR3 protein. Here the sample spans about 35,000 distinct CDR3 sequences, approximately 52% being singletons. Antigens of these TCRs are unknown. Source: CD8+ T cells from cultured PBMCs, taken from culture after CMV antigen stimulation. All receptors come from a human donor in good health (CMV status not recorded). Some clones in this sample may be carry-over from other donors' samples.

This chain uses TRBV20-1 with TRBJ2-7; 7 nucleotides align to TRBD2. Germline V gives CDR1 DFQATT, CDR2 SNEGSKA (reference sequence). J was trimmed by 1 base and V by 3 bases; bases with no gene match: 9. This CDR3 comprises 15 residues. The CDR3 region has the DNA TGCAGTGCTAGCGGGGGGAGGGGTGGTTCCTACGAGCAGTACTTC. Translation gives CSASGGRGGSYEQYF.

The V gene is TRBV27, the J gene TRBJ1-6; D ambiguous. The CDR3 totals 15 residues. Germline values: CDR1 MNHEY, CDR2 SMNVEV (reference sequence). Between the trimmed V and J ends, which lost 3 bases and 0 bases, there was a span of 6 bases. The CDR3 here is CASSFLSSYNSPLHF. CDR3 sequence (DNA): TGTGCCAGCAGTTTTCTTAGCTCCTATAATTCACCCCTCCACTTT.

This chain links TRBV14 with TRBJ2-7; a weak D match, TRBD2 (6 bases). CDR3 length: 16 amino acids. V was trimmed by 0 bases and J by 1 base, leaving 13 bases between them. Germline CDR1 and CDR2: SGHDN and FVKESK. The CDR3 DNA reads as TGTGCCAGCAGCCAAGATTGGCGGGATCCTTCCTACGAGCAGTACTTC. Protein product: CASSQDWRDPSYEQYF.

This clonotype was seen a handful of times. The chain links TRBV7-8 to TRBJ1-1; no clear D gene. This CDR3 region has 13 residues. V was shortened by 4 bases and J by 4 bases, with 10 bases between the two germline ends. CDR1 and CDR2 (germline): SGHVS, FQNEAQ. The CDR3 DNA is TGTGCCAGCAGCTCGGTTCGCAGCACTGAAGCTTTCTTT. This sequence encodes CASSSVRSTEAFF.

J is TRBJ2-5 and V is TRBV11-2, with D tentatively TRBD1 (6 bases). Germline V gives CDR1 SGHAT, CDR2 FQNNGV. The CDR3 runs 19 residues. Trimming removed 5 bases at V and 0 bases at J, with 25 bases between. The CDR3 protein is CASSPVSSWDGQYQETQYF. The CDR3 DNA follows: TGTGCCAGCAGCCCAGTATCCTCTTGGGACGGACAGTACCAAGAGACCCAGTACTTC.

The chain has TRBV6-1 and TRBJ2-3; the D gene is possibly TRBD2 (6 bases). This CDR3 has 15 amino acids. The germline V and J ends were trimmed by 6 bases and 5 bases, with 18 bases remaining between them. Germline V lookup: CDR1 MNHNS, CDR2 SASEGT. Here the CDR3 reads CASRPGRQREDTQYF. CDR3 DNA: TGTGCCAGCAGGCCCGGGAGACAAAGGGAAGATACGCAGTATTTT.

CDR3 sequence (DNA): TGTGCCAGCCGAAGACAGGCGAACACCGGGGAGCTGTTTTTT. This encodes CASRRQANTGELFF. This chain uses TRBV28 with TRBJ2-2; maybe TRBD1 (6 bases). Germline CDR1 and CDR2: MDHEN and SYDVKM. The V end was cut by 8 bases, the J end by 0 bases, with 10 bases between. The CDR3 is made up of 14 amino acids.

V gene TRBV6-5 combines with J gene TRBJ2-7; a possible D gene is TRBD1 (5 bases). Germline assignment: CDR1 MNHEY and CDR2 SVGAGI. The CDR3 has 12 amino acids. V dropped 6 bases and J dropped 7 bases, with 13 bases sitting between them. The CDR3 nucleotides read TGTGCCAGCAGGTCAGGGCGAAGAGAGCAGTACTTC. Translating it yields CASRSGRREQYF.

This clonotype was recorded a few times. The chain links TRBV2 to TRBJ2-3; TRBD2 matches 9 bases. Germline assignment: CDR1 SNHLY and CDR2 FYNNEI. V shed 10 bases and J 2 bases; nucleotides not matched to a gene: 16. This CDR3 has 17 amino acids. Written as DNA, the CDR3 is TGTGCCACCCTAAGGGAACTAGCGGGTACCTTCACAGATACGCAGTATTTT. This encodes CATLRELAGTFTDTQYF.

This rearrangement joins TRBV4-2 to TRBJ2-1; the D gene is possibly TRBD2 (6 bases). Germline CDR1 reads LGHNA; CDR2 reads YNFKEQ. This CDR3 has 15 residues. Between the trimmed V and J ends, which lost 1 base and 0 bases, there was a span of 7 bases. CDR3 in amino acids: CASSQGTNSYNEQFF. Written as DNA, the CDR3 is TGTGCCAGCAGCCAAGGGACTAACTCCTACAATGAGCAGTTCTTC.

This clonotype was observed many times. V is TRBV7-2 and J is TRBJ2-5; D not certain. The V gene's germline CDR1 is SGHTA and CDR2 FQGNSA. Trimming stripped 1 base from V and 5 bases from J, with 14 bases between. This CDR3 has 15 amino acids. Here the CDR3 DNA reads TGTGCCAGCAGCTTAGTCGCAACCGCCGTGGAGACCCAGTACTTC. Translating it yields CASSLVATAVETQYF.

The rearrangement uses TRBV6-1 and TRBJ2-7; 12 nucleotides agree with TRBD2. Germline V gene data show CDR1 as MNHNS and CDR2 as SASEGT. The CDR3 has 16 amino acids. V was pared by 0 bases and J by 5 bases, with 5 bases of the junction left unmatched. In DNA, the CDR3 is TGTGCCAGCAGTGAAGCCCTAGCGGGAGGGCCGAACGAGCAGTACTTC. This gives the protein CASSEALAGGPNEQYF.

Remarks on this clonotype: A much larger clone sits a single nucleotide away, making a read error possible. This chain connects TRBV24-1 to TRBJ2-3; D uncertain. CDR1 KGHDR and CDR2 SFDVKD come from the germline V gene. This CDR3 spans 13 amino acids. Trimming took off 1 base at V and 8 bases at J, with 9 bases between the two ends. CDR3 region: CATSDLPQVTQYF. The CDR3 DNA follows: TGTGCCACCAGTGATTTACCCCAGGTTACGCAGTATTTT.

The gene calls are TRBV18 and TRBJ2-1, with 10 bases matching TRBD1. This CDR3 is built from 15 residues. Germline lookup yields CDR1 KGHSH and CDR2 LQKENI. V shed 1 base and J 6 bases; nucleotides not matched to a gene: 3. The CDR3 DNA reads TGTGCCAGCTCACCACAGGGACAGGGGAGCAATGAGCAGTTCTTC. It yields the protein CASSPQGQGSNEQFF.

This clonotype was recorded a few times. The V call is TRBV29-1, the J call TRBJ1-2; D is possibly TRBD1 (6 bases). The CDR3 sequence is 14 residues long. Germline CDR1 is SQVTM and CDR2 is ANQGSEA. The V and J ends lost 5 bases and 12 bases respectively, with 25 bases between them. The chain's CDR3 is CSVPQGRAGGSDTF. The CDR3 bases are TGCAGCGTTCCACAGGGTAGGGCTGGCGGGTCCGACACCTTC.

The rearrangement uses TRBV20-1 and TRBJ1-1; D is undetermined. V gave up 3 bases and J gave up 3 bases, with 8 bases separating them. Germline V gene sequence: CDR1 DFQATT, CDR2 SNEGSKA (reference sequence). The CDR3 is 12 residues long. CDR3 bases: TGCAGTGCTAGTGTCGGGGACACTGAAGCTTTCTTT. Its protein is CSASVGDTEAFF.

The chain combines TRBV6-1 with TRBJ2-5; D may match TRBD1 or TRBD2 (5 bases each). This CDR3 contains 15 residues. V dropped 5 bases and J dropped 0 bases, with 13 bases sitting between them. The germline V gene encodes CDR1 MNHNS and CDR2 SASEGT. The DNA for the CDR3 is TGTGCCAGCAGTCTAGCTTCAGGGAACCAAGAGACCCAGTACTTC. This sequence encodes CASSLASGNQETQYF.

In regard to this clonotype: A much larger clone lies one base from this, so it may be a read error. V and J are TRBV7-3 and TRBJ2-1; 8 positions agree with TRBD1. CDR1 and CDR2 from the germline V gene are SGHTA and FQGTGA. CDR3 length equals 15 residues. The V segment lost 4 bases and the J segment 9 bases; nucleotides outside the gene matches: 11. The CDR3: CASSSRQGRGGEQFF. The CDR3 DNA reads as TGTGCCAGCAGCTCGCGACAGGGGAGAGGGGGTGAGCAGTTCTTC.

V and J are TRBV6-6 and TRBJ1-2, with a tentative D call TRBD1 (5 bases). CDR3 size: 18 residues. The germline CDR1 and CDR2 sequences are MNHNY and SVGAGI (reference sequence). The V end was cut by 0 bases, the J end by 3 bases, with 20 bases between. The CDR3 sequence is CASSYSIAPLGPYYGYTF. The CDR3 DNA follows: TGTGCCAGCAGTTACTCGATCGCCCCACTGGGGCCTTACTATGGCTACACCTTC.

The V call is TRBV27, the J call TRBJ2-1; TRBD1 agrees at 7 bases. CDR3 length: 15 amino acids. In germline, CDR1 is MNHEY, CDR2 SMNVEV (reference sequence). The junction had 6 bases not matched to a gene; V was cut back by 5 bases and J by 2 bases. The CDR3, as DNA: TGTGCCAGCAGTCTTTTACAGGGGACCTACAATGAGCAGTTCTTC. This translates into CASSLLQGTYNEQFF.

The rearrangement links TRBV2 to TRBJ1-1, with D unresolved. Germline V CDR1 and CDR2: SNHLY, FYNNEI. V dropped 9 bases and J dropped 6 bases, with 11 bases sitting between them. CDR3 length equals 11 residues. The CDR3 loop is CARVMSSEAFF. In DNA form, the CDR3 reads TGTGCCAGGGTAATGTCGTCTGAAGCTTTCTTT.

This rearrangement joins TRBV7-9 to TRBJ1-6; no firm D call. Per germline, CDR1 SEHNR and CDR2 FQNEAQ (reference sequence). V gave up 2 bases and J gave up 14 bases, with 13 bases separating them. This CDR3 has 13 amino acids. The CDR3 loop is CASSLQTENTLHF. As DNA, the CDR3 is TGTGCCAGCAGCTTACAGACGGAAAACACCCTCCACTTT.

The CDR3 here is CASSLFPDRGVRCYEQYF. CDR3 DNA: TGTGCCAGCAGTTTATTCCCTGACAGGGGGGTGCGGTGTTACGAGCAGTACTTC. The chain carries TRBV28 and TRBJ2-7; TRBD1 agrees at 9 bases. The CDR3 runs 18 residues. The V gene's germline CDR1 is MDHEN and CDR2 SYDVKM. Trimming at V came to 1 base and at J to 4 bases, leaving 14 bases not matched to a gene.